Following are 23 T cell receptor beta chains from one sample sequenced in a study of vaccination and CD4 T cells after COVID-19. What these receptors recognize is not known. The assay that was used to sequence DNA from cultured CD4+ T cells was the Oncomine TCR Beta short-read assay. From the PCR reads, TCRdb called clonotypes with MiXCR, one entry per CDR3 protein. This sample has approximately 21,000 distinct CDR3 sequences, with less than 65% found just once. Indicated treatment: approximately 9-day PBMC culture with coronavirus spike peptide pools or control peptides (ViraFEST assay). The specimen comprised CD4+ T cells from blood, cultured in vitro, sampled after SARS-CoV-2 vaccination. These receptors came from a human donor who had recovered from COVID-19.

This clonotype was recorded only once. The gene calls are TRBV5-1 and TRBJ2-1, with 8 bases lining up with TRBD2. The germline V gene encodes CDR1 SGHRS and CDR2 YFSETQ. CDR3 length: 15 residues. The V gene end was trimmed by 2 bases and the J gene end by 8 bases; junction bases not matched to a gene: 9. The CDR3 sequence: CASSFSAGAGDEQFF. CDR3 bases: TGCGCCAGCAGCTTTTCAGCGGGGGCCGGGGATGAGCAGTTCTTC. Variable domain in full (rest from reference TRBV5-1 and TRBJ2-1): KAGVTQTPRYLIKTRGQQVTLSCSPISGHRSVSWYQQTPGQGLQFLFEYFSETQRNKGNFPGRFSGRQFSNSRSEMNVSTLELGDSALYLCASSFSAGAGDEQFFGPGTRLTVL.

The chain employs TRBV19 and TRBJ1-1; a weak D match, TRBD1 (5 bases). With 5 bases removed from V and 5 bases from J, the gap between germline ends came to 15 bases. Germline lookup yields CDR1 LNHDA and CDR2 SQIVND (reference sequence). The CDR3 consists of 14 residues. CDR3 loop: CASSRAGLDTEAFF. Written as DNA, the CDR3 is TGTGCCAGTAGTCGGGCAGGGTTGGATACTGAAGCTTTCTTT.

The sample holds a few counts of this clonotype. The V call is TRBV24-1, the J call TRBJ1-3, with D possibly being TRBD1 (6 bases). The CDR3 has 13 residues. The germline V gene has CDR1 KGHDR and CDR2 SFDVKD. The ends were cut back, 7 bases at V and 4 bases at J, with 10 bases in the middle. CDR3 protein: CATRQGSGNTIYF. In nucleotides, the CDR3 is TGTGCCACCAGGCAGGGGTCCGGAAACACCATATATTTT.

This clonotype turned up a few times. The genes are TRBV24-1 and TRBJ2-2; 16 bases fit TRBD2. Germline-derived CDR1 and CDR2 are KGHDR and SFDVKD. The J segment lost 3 bases and the V segment lost 4 bases, leaving 13 bases of the junction unmatched. This CDR3 is 21 amino acids long. CDR3 coding DNA: TGTGCCACCAGTGACCAGGGGACTAGCGGGAGGGCCAGTTTAGACACCGGGGAGCTGTTTTTT. Amino acid sequence: CATSDQGTSGRASLDTGELFF.

The chain combines TRBV15 with TRBJ2-5; TRBD2 is a possible D gene (5 bases). The V and J ends lost 2 bases and 3 bases respectively, with 13 bases between them. Germline V lookup: CDR1 LNHNV, CDR2 YYDKDF (reference sequence). This CDR3 is 15 amino acids long. Here the CDR3 reads CATSRSRDSEETQYF. CDR3 DNA: TGTGCCACCAGCAGATCCCGGGATTCAGAAGAGACCCAGTACTTC.

The chain employs TRBV21-1 and TRBJ1-5; the D call of TRBD1 is as the table states it, not checked on the DNA. TRBV21-1 is assigned pseudogene status. The CDR3 length is 17 residues. This CDR3 is CASGQGLTQGGNQPQHF. The CDR3 DNA follows: TGTGCCAGCGGACAGGGCCTCACCCAAGGGGGCAATCAGCCCCAGCATTTT.

This chain joins TRBV6-2 or TRBV6-3 and TRBJ2-5; 7 bases map to TRBD2. Trimming removed 2 bases from V and 0 bases from J; junction bases left unmatched: 3. CDR1 is MNHEY and CDR2 is SVGEGT in the germline V gene. This CDR3 has 15 residues. CDR3 amino acids: CASSYGRVYQETQYF. CDR3 sequence (DNA): TGTGCCAGCAGTTACGGGAGGGTATACCAAGAGACCCAGTACTTC.

This clonotype was seen just once. The chain has TRBV27 and TRBJ2-7; 8 positions agree with TRBD1. This CDR3 comprises 14 residues. Unmatched junction bases numbered 9, after V lost 8 bases and J lost 3 bases. Per the germline V gene, CDR1 is MNHEY and CDR2 is SMNVEV (reference sequence). The CDR3 loop reads CASLRSRGHYEQYF. The CDR3 DNA sequence: TGTGCCAGCCTCCGTAGCAGGGGGCACTACGAGCAGTACTTC.

V and J are TRBV7-3 and TRBJ2-2, with D perhaps TRBD1 (6 bases). This CDR3 region has 15 residues. V shed 5 bases and J shed 0 bases, with 10 bases lying between them. The germline V gene has CDR1 SGHTA and CDR2 FQGTGA. CDR3 in amino acids: CASSMGQPNTGELFF. CDR3 bases: TGTGCCAGCAGCATGGGACAACCGAACACCGGGGAGCTGTTTTTT.

The chain joins TRBV20-1 to TRBJ2-5; D gene uncertain. V was shortened by 1 base and J by 5 bases, with 2 bases between the two germline ends. Germline V CDR1 and CDR2: DFQATT, SNEGSKA (reference sequence). The length of the CDR3 is 10 residues. The CDR3 sequence is CSARVETQYF. In nucleotides, the CDR3 is TGCAGTGCTAGAGTTGAGACCCAGTACTTC.

The chain links TRBV27 to TRBJ2-1, with 7 bases identical to TRBD2. The CDR3 is 12 residues long. V was pared by 11 bases and J by 2 bases, with 3 bases of the junction left unmatched. Germline-derived CDR1 and CDR2 are MNHEY and SMNVEV (reference sequence). The CDR3 DNA follows: TGTGCCTCCGGGGGGACCTACAATGAGCAGTTCTTC. Amino acid sequence: CASGGTYNEQFF.

This chain connects TRBV2 to TRBJ1-1; D gene ambiguous. This CDR3 has 12 residues. With 6 bases removed from V and 2 bases from J, the gap between germline ends came to 7 bases. Germline V gene sequence: CDR1 SNHLY, CDR2 FYNNEI. Here the CDR3 reads CASSRYNTEAFF. The CDR3 DNA is TGTGCCAGCAGCAGATATAACACTGAAGCTTTCTTT.

In this sample, this clonotype turned up once. The V and J genes are TRBV30 and TRBJ1-1; 10 positions agree with TRBD1. The ends lost 0 bases at V and 5 bases at J; junction bases unmatched: 9. The CDR3 length is 16 residues. The germline V gene encodes CDR1 GTSNPN and CDR2 SVGIG (reference sequence). Here the CDR3 reads CAWSVGQGRRKTEAFF. The CDR3 coding sequence is TGTGCCTGGAGTGTGGGACAGGGGAGGAGGAAAACTGAAGCTTTCTTT.

This chain uses TRBV4-3 with TRBJ1-2, with 12 bases lining up with TRBD1. Germline trimming cut 1 base from V and 5 bases from J; bases unmatched to any gene: 5. CDR1 LGHNA and CDR2 YSLEER come from the germline V gene. The CDR3 has 16 residues. CDR3 sequence reads: CASSQGDRGLNYGYTF. The CDR3 DNA sequence: TGCGCCAGCAGCCAAGGGGACAGGGGGCTGAATTATGGCTACACCTTC.

The chain is built from TRBV28 and TRBJ2-2; D not certain. Trimming stripped 6 bases from V and 3 bases from J, with 14 bases between. The CDR3 has 15 amino acids. The germline gives CDR1 MDHEN, CDR2 SYDVKM. As DNA, the CDR3 is TGTGCCAGCAGACTACCGCCCCGGGACACCGGGGAGCTGTTTTTT. This translates into CASRLPPRDTGELFF.

The rearrangement uses TRBV7-9 and TRBJ2-3, with a weak D call TRBD1 (6 bases). The CDR3 spans 16 residues. Trimming shortened V by 1 base and J by 5 bases, and 16 bases separated the two germline ends. Germline CDR1 SEHNR, CDR2 FQNEAQ (reference sequence). The CDR3 sequence is CASSLEGAGARDTQYF. The CDR3 DNA reads TGTGCCAGCAGCTTAGAGGGCGCAGGGGCAAGAGATACGCAGTATTTT.

The rearrangement uses TRBV20-1 and TRBJ2-3; D call uncertain. V was clipped by 2 bases and J by 0 bases, with 12 bases between them. CDR1 is DFQATT, CDR2 SNEGSKA, per germline (reference sequence). The CDR3 has 15 amino acids. The CDR3 loop reads CSARSPGSSTDTQYF. The CDR3 nucleotides read TGCAGTGCTAGAAGTCCGGGCTCTAGCACAGATACGCAGTATTTT.

This clonotype turned up a few times. This sequence joins TRBV7-2 and TRBJ1-2; D gene unclear. Trimming stripped 5 bases from V and 8 bases from J, with 18 bases between. CDR1 and CDR2 (germline): SGHTA, FQGNSA. CDR3 length: 14 residues. The CDR3 DNA reads as TGTGCCAGCAGCCGCTCGGGGAGACGGGAAGGCTACACCTTC. Translation: CASSRSGRREGYTF.

The chain combines TRBV15 with TRBJ1-4, with TRBD1 matching over 10 bases. The CDR3 is 16 residues long. V shed 6 bases and J 4 bases; nucleotides not matched to a gene: 8. The germline gives CDR1 LNHNV, CDR2 YYDKDF (reference sequence). The CDR3 spells CATRTGGKGGNEKLFF. CDR3 DNA sequence: TGTGCCACCAGGACAGGGGGCAAGGGCGGTAATGAAAAACTGTTTTTT.

This clonotype came up a few times. The chain recombines TRBV30 with TRBJ1-6; D is uncertain. The CDR3 sequence is 14 residues long. V was trimmed by 3 bases and J by 5 bases, leaving 11 bases between them. The germline V gene encodes CDR1 GTSNPN and CDR2 SVGIG (reference sequence). CDR3 loop: CAWSQDRDNSPLHF. CDR3 nucleotides: TGTGCCTGGAGCCAGGATCGGGATAATTCACCCCTCCACTTT.

This chain uses TRBV19 with TRBJ2-3, with no clear D. Trimming stripped 5 bases from V and 1 base from J, with 7 bases between. The CDR3 has 13 residues. Germline V gene data show CDR1 as LNHDA and CDR2 as SQIVND (reference sequence). The CDR3 region is CASSELGTDTQYF. DNA for the CDR3: TGTGCCAGTAGTGAACTGGGCACAGATACGCAGTATTTT.

This clonotype has only a few counts. This chain's CDR3 is CASSYNFDRGQPQHF. The CDR3 bases are TGTGCCAGCAGTTACAATTTCGACAGGGGGCAGCCCCAGCATTTT. This chain links TRBV6-2 or TRBV6-3 with TRBJ1-5, with 9 bases that match TRBD1. CDR1 and CDR2 from the germline V gene are MNHEY and SVGEGT. The CDR3 runs 15 residues. With V trimmed by 2 bases and J by 7 bases, 6 bases remained unmatched.

The V and J genes are TRBV25-1 and TRBJ1-1, with 7 bases lining up with TRBD1. Germline CDR1 is MGHDK and CDR2 is SYGVNS. The trim removed 2 bases at V and 4 bases at J, leaving 1 base unmatched. CDR3 length equals 13 residues. CDR3 sequence: CASSETGVTEAFF. The DNA of the CDR3 is TGTGCCAGCAGTGAAACAGGGGTCACTGAAGCTTTCTTT.